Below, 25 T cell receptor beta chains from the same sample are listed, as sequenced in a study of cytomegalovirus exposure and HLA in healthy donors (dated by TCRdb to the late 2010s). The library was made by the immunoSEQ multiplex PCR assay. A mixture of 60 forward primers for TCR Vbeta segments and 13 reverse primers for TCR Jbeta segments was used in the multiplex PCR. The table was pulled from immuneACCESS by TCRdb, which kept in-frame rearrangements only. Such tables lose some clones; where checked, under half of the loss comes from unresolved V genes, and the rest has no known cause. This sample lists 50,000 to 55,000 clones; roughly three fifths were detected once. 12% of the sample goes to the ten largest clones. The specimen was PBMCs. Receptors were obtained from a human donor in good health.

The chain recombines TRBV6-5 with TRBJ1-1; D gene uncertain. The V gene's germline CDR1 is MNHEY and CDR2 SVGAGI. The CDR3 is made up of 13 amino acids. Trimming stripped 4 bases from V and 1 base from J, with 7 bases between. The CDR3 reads CASSFQKNTEAFF. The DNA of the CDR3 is TGTGCCAGCAGTTTCCAAAAGAACACTGAAGCTTTCTTT.

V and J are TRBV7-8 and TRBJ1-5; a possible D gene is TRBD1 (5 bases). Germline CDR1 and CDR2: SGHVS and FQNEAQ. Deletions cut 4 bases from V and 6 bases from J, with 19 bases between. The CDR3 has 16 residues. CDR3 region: CASSSRGTLGRQPQHF. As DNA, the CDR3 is TGTGCCAGCAGCTCACGAGGGACTTTGGGACGTCAGCCCCAGCATTTT.

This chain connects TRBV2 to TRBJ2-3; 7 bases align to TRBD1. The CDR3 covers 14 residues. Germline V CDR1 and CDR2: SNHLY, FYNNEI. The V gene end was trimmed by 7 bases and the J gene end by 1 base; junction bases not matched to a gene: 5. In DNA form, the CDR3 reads TGTGCCAGCAATTTCGGGACAGGCACAGATACGCAGTATTTT. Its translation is CASNFGTGTDTQYF.

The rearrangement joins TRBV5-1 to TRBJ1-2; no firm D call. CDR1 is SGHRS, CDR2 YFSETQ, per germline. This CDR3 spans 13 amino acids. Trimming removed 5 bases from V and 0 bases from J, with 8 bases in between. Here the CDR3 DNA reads TGCGCCAGCAGACCGGGATCTAACTATGGCTACACCTTC. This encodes CASRPGSNYGYTF.

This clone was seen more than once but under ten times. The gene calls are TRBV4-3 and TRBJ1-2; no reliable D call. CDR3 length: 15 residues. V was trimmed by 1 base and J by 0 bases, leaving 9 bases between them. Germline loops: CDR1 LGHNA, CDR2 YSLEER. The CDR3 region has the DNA TGCGCCAGCAGCCAAGGGGCAGATTCTAACTATGGCTACACCTTC. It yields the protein CASSQGADSNYGYTF.

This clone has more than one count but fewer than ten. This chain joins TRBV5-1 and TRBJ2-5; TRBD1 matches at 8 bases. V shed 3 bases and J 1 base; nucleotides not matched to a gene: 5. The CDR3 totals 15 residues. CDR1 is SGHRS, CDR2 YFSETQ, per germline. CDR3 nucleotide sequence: TGCGCCAGCAGCTCTCTGGACAGGGTCCAAGAGACCCAGTACTTC. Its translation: CASSSLDRVQETQYF.

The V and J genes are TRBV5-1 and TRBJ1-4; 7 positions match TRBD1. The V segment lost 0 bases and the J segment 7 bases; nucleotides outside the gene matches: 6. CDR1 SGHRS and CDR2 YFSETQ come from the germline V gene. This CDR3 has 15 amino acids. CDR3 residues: CASSLEGAPGEKLFF. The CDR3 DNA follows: TGCGCCAGCAGCTTGGAGGGGGCGCCGGGTGAAAAACTGTTTTTT.

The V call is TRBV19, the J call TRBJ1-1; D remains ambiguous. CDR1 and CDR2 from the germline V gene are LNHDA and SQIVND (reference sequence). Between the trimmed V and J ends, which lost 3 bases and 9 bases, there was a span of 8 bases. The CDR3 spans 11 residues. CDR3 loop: CASSILPKAFF. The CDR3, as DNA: TGTGCCAGTAGTATCCTGCCTAAAGCTTTCTTT.

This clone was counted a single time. The CDR3, as DNA: TGCGCCAGCAGCTTGGACGGGGAGATCTACGAGCAGTACTTC. Encoded protein: CASSLDGEIYEQYF. The chain carries TRBV5-1 and TRBJ2-7, with D possibly being TRBD2 (5 bases). The CDR3 is 14 amino acids. V lost 0 bases, J lost 3 bases, and 10 bases lay in between. Germline V gene data show CDR1 as SGHRS and CDR2 as YFSETQ.

CDR3 DNA: TGTGCCTGGACCGAAGACAGGGCAGGCTTAGATAGCAATCAGCCCCAGCATTTT. Amino acid sequence: CAWTEDRAGLDSNQPQHF. This chain links TRBV30 with TRBJ1-5; TRBD1 aligns across 7 bases. The V gene's germline CDR1 is GTSNPN and CDR2 SVGIG (reference sequence). This CDR3 region has 18 residues. V shed 4 bases, J shed 0 bases, and the junction held 15 bases outside the gene matches.

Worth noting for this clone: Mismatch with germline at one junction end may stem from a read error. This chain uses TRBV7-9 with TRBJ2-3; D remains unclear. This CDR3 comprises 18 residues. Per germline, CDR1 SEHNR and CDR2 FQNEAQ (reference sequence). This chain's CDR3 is CSSSQSLNRIPPPDTQYF. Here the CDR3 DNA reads TGTTCCAGCAGTCAAAGTTTGAACAGAATCCCCCCCCCAGATACGCAGTATTTT.

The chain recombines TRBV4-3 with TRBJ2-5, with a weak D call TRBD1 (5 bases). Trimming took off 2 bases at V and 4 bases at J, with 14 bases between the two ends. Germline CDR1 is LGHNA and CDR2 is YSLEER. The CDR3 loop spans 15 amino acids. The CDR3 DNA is TGCGCCAGCAGCCAAATCCACCGACAGACAGAGACCCAGTACTTC. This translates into CASSQIHRQTETQYF.

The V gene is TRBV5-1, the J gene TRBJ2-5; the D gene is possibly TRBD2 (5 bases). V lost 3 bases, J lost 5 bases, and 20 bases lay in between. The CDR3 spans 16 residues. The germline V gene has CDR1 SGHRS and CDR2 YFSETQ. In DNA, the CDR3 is TGCGCCAGCAGCTCGGAAGTAAGTCGGCCGGGGGAGACCCAGTACTTC. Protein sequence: CASSSEVSRPGETQYF. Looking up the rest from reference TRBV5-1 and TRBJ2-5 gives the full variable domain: KAGVTQTPRYLIKTRGQQVTLSCSPISGHRSVSWYQQTPGQGLQFLFEYFSETQRNKGNFPGRFSGRQFSNSRSEMNVSTLELGDSALYLCASSSEVSRPGETQYFGPGTRLLVL.

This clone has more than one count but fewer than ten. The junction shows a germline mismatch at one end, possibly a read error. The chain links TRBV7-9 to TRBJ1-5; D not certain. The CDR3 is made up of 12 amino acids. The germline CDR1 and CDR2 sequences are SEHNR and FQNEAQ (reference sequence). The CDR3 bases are TGTTCCAGCAGCTTTACCCCGGGACCCCAGCATTTT. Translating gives CSSSFTPGPQHF.

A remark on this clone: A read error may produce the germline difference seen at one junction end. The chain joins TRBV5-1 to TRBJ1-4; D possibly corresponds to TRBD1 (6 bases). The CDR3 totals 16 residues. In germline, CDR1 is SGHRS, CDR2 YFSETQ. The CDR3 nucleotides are TGCGCCAGCAGCTTGGATCCCGGGACAAAAAATGGAAAACTGTTTTTT. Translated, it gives CASSLDPGTKNGKLFF.

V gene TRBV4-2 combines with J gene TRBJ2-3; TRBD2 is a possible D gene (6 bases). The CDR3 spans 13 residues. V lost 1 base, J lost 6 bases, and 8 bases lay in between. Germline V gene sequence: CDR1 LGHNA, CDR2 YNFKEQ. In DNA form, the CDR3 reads TGTGCCAGCAGCCAAGGGGGGGTGGATACGCAGTATTTT. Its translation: CASSQGGVDTQYF.

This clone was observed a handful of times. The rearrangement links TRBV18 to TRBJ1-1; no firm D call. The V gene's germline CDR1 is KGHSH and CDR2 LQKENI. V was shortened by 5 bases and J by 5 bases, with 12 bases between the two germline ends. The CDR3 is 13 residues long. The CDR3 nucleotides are TGTGCCAGCTCAAAGGAGGTCGGGACTGAAGCTTTCTTT. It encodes CASSKEVGTEAFF.

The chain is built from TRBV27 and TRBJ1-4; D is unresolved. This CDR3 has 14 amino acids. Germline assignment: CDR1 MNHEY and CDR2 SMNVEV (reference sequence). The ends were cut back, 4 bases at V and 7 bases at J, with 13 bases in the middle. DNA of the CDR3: TGTGCCAGCAGTTCGTGGCAGGCCGGTGAAAAACTGTTTTTT. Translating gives CASSSWQAGEKLFF. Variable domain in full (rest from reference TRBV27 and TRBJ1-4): EAQVTQNPRYLITVTGKKLTVTCSQNMNHEYMSWYRQDPGLGLRQIYYSMNVEVTDKGDVPEGYKVSRKEKRNFPLILESPSPNQTSLYFCASSSWQAGEKLFFGSGTQLSVL.

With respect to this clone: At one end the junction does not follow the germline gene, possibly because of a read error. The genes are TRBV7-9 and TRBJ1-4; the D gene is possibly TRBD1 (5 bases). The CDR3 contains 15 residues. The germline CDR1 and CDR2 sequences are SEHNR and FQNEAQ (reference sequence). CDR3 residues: CASRLGVGENEKLFF. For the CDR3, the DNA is TGTGCCAGCAGGTTAGGGGTTGGAGAGAATGAAAAACTGTTTTTT.

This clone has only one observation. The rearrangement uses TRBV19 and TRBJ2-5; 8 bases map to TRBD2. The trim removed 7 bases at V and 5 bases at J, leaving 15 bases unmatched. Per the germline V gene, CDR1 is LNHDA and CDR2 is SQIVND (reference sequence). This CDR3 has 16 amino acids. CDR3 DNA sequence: TGTGCCAGTACCGGGGGGGGACAACCGGGGTGGGAGACCCAGTACTTC. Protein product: CASTGGGQPGWETQYF. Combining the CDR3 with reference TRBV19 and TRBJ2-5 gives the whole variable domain DGGITQSPKYLFRKEGQNVTLSCEQNLNHDAMYWYRQDPGQGLRLIYYSQIVNDFQKGDIAEGYSVSREKKESFPLTVTSAQKNPTAFYLCASTGGGQPGWETQYFGPGTRLLVL.

CDR3 nucleotide sequence: TGTGCCAGTAGGACAGGGGTCTCACCCCTCCACTTT. Translating gives CASRTGVSPLHF. The chain recombines TRBV19 with TRBJ1-6, with 8 positions matching TRBD1. Trimming removed 6 bases from V and 10 bases from J; junction bases left unmatched: 2. The CDR3 runs 12 residues. In germline, CDR1 is LNHDA, CDR2 SQIVND (reference sequence).

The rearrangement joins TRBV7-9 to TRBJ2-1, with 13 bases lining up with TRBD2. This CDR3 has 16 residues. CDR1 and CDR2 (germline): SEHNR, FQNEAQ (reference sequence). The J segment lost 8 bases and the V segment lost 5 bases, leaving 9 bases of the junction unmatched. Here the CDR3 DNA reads TGTGCCAGCAGCATTACTAGCGGGGGGGCATTCGATGAGCAGTTCTTC. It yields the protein CASSITSGGAFDEQFF.

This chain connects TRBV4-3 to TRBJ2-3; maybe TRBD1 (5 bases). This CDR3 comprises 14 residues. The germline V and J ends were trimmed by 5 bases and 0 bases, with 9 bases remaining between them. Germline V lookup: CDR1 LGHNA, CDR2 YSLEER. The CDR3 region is CASSWTRSTDTQYF. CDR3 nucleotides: TGCGCCAGCAGCTGGACAAGGAGCACAGATACGCAGTATTTT.

In DNA form, the CDR3 reads TGTGCCAGCAGCCAAGATCCCCGGGCTAGCGGGGGGTCTCACGAGCAGTACTTC. It translates to CASSQDPRASGGSHEQYF. This chain uses TRBV4-2 with TRBJ2-7; 11 nucleotides line up with TRBD2. The CDR3 contains 18 residues. Looked up from germline, CDR1 is LGHNA and CDR2 is YNFKEQ. The J segment lost 5 bases and the V segment lost 0 bases, leaving 12 bases of the junction unmatched.

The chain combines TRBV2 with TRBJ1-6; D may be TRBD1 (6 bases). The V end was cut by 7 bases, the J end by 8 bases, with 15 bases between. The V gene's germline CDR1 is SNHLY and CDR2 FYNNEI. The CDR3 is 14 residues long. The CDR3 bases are TGTGCCAGCACTTACAGGGTCCTAGATTCACCCCTCCACTTT. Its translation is CASTYRVLDSPLHF.